One sample yielded the 27 T cell receptor beta chains listed below, sequenced in a study of T cell responses to AZD1222 COVID-19 vaccine. The protocol was immunoSEQ multiplex PCR, while the TCRdb copy is restricted to in-frame clones and leaves out a portion. The sample carries roughly 70,000 clones, 86% recorded once. The material sequenced was peripheral blood, taken on day 0 of AZD1222 vaccination. These receptors all stem from an adult in good health.

The V call is TRBV4-1, the J call TRBJ1-1; 7 bases are a match to TRBD1. The CDR3 consists of 16 residues. Trimming took 3 bases from V and 1 from J; bases not matched to a gene: 8. Germline CDR1 reads MGHRA; CDR2 reads YSYEKL. CDR3 DNA sequence: TGCGCCAGCAGCCACGACCTCGGGACAGAGAACACTGAAGCTTTCTTT. As protein: CASSHDLGTENTEAFF.

The chain is built from TRBV6-2 or TRBV6-3 and TRBJ2-7; 12 bases map to TRBD1. Trimming took 6 bases from V and 5 from J; bases not matched to a gene: 8. CDR1 is MNHEY and CDR2 is SVGEGT in the germline V gene. The CDR3 is made up of 15 amino acids. The CDR3 region has the DNA TGTGCCAGCAGCAAAATGGGGACAGGGGGCCACGAGCAGTACTTC. Amino acid sequence: CASSKMGTGGHEQYF.

V gene TRBV30 combines with J gene TRBJ2-5; possibly TRBD1 for D (5 bases). CDR1 is GTSNPN, CDR2 SVGIG, per germline (reference sequence). The V and J ends lost 0 bases and 0 bases respectively, with 14 bases between them. This CDR3 spans 16 amino acids. The CDR3 bases are TGTGCCTGGAGTGTAATATCCGACAGTTACCAAGAGACCCAGTACTTC. It specifies CAWSVISDSYQETQYF.

The rearrangement links TRBV9 to TRBJ1-1; no firm D call. CDR1 and CDR2 from the germline V gene are SGDLS and YYNGEE. The CDR3 is made up of 14 amino acids. Trimming cost V 0 bases and J 5 bases, with 11 bases left between them. The CDR3 DNA reads TGTGCCAGCAGCGTAGGTCCAGGTCGGACTGAAGCTTTCTTT. Amino acid sequence: CASSVGPGRTEAFF.

The CDR3 is CASSAGNMNTEAFF. CDR3 nucleotides: TGTGCCAGCAGCGCCGGGAACATGAACACTGAAGCTTTCTTT. The chain has TRBV9 and TRBJ1-1; D gene uncertain. Trimming took 3 bases from V and 0 from J, leaving 9 bases between them. The CDR3 sequence is 14 residues long. Germline CDR1 SGDLS, CDR2 YYNGEE.

The rearrangement uses TRBV6-5 and TRBJ2-4; D is unresolved. The CDR3 is 13 amino acids. Per the germline V gene, CDR1 is MNHEY and CDR2 is SVGAGI. Trimming took 6 bases from V and 3 from J, leaving 9 bases between them. CDR3 region: CASSQVDKNIQYF. The DNA of the CDR3 is TGTGCCAGCAGCCAGGTGGACAAAAACATTCAGTACTTC.

This clone was observed a single time. The rearrangement links TRBV9 to TRBJ1-3; D remains ambiguous. V lost 0 bases and J lost 0, with 10 bases in between. CDR1 is SGDLS, CDR2 YYNGEE, per germline. This CDR3 has 16 amino acids. This chain's CDR3 is CASSVGGYRSGNTIYF. CDR3 coding DNA: TGTGCCAGCAGCGTAGGAGGGTACCGCTCTGGAAACACCATATATTTT.

This chain uses TRBV6-1 with TRBJ1-2; 8 bases are shared with TRBD1. Germline CDR1 and CDR2: MNHNS and SASEGT. The J segment lost 0 bases and the V segment lost 6 bases, leaving 6 bases of the junction unmatched. The CDR3 is 15 residues long. CDR3 nucleotide sequence: TGTGCCAGCAGGGAACAGGGGGTTACTAACTATGGCTACACCTTC. Its translation: CASREQGVTNYGYTF.

This clone was seen once. This chain connects TRBV5-6 to TRBJ2-3, with a possible D match to TRBD2 (6 bases). Between the trimmed V and J ends, which lost 4 bases and 1 base, there was a span of 13 bases. Germline assignment: CDR1 SGHDT and CDR2 YYEEEE. The CDR3 contains 15 residues. As DNA, the CDR3 is TGTGCCAGCAGCCCCGTGTCGGGAGGCACAGATACGCAGTATTTT. Translation gives CASSPVSGGTDTQYF.

CDR3 nucleotide sequence: TGTGCCAGCAGCTTAGTTTTCGCCGATGGACCGACAGCCCTTCAAGAGACCCAGTACTTC. It yields the protein CASSLVFADGPTALQETQYF. The V call is TRBV7-8, the J call TRBJ2-5; possibly TRBD1 for D (5 bases). V was pared by 1 base and J by 2 bases, with 26 bases between. This CDR3 is 20 amino acids long. Germline values: CDR1 SGHVS, CDR2 FQNEAQ.

The chain joins TRBV5-6 to TRBJ2-2; no clear D gene. The CDR3 is 13 residues long. The germline gives CDR1 SGHDT, CDR2 YYEEEE. V was trimmed by 3 bases and J by 7 bases, leaving 10 bases between them. The CDR3 bases are TGTGCCAGCAGCTACCCGCGTGGCGGGGAGCTGTTTTTT. It is translated as CASSYPRGGELFF.

This chain uses TRBV10-3 with TRBJ2-7; TRBD1 is a possible D gene (6 bases). CDR3 length: 12 amino acids. V dropped 11 bases and J dropped 1 base, with 12 bases sitting between them. CDR1 and CDR2 from the germline V gene are ENHRY and SYGVKD. The CDR3 reads CAARQDSYEQYF. For the CDR3, the DNA is TGTGCCGCCCGACAGGATTCCTACGAGCAGTACTTC.

The chain joins TRBV5-1 to TRBJ1-1; D is perhaps TRBD1 (6 bases). V was pared by 5 bases and J by 0 bases, with 8 bases between. Per germline, CDR1 SGHRS and CDR2 YFSETQ. This CDR3 has 13 amino acids. CDR3 sequence reads: CASRAGVNTEAFF. The CDR3 DNA reads as TGCGCCAGCAGGGCAGGGGTGAACACTGAAGCTTTCTTT.

The J gene is TRBJ2-7, the V gene TRBV2; D is uncertain. The V gene's germline CDR1 is SNHLY and CDR2 FYNNEI. V was clipped by 2 bases and J by 3 bases, with 8 bases between them. The CDR3 consists of 13 residues. For the CDR3, the DNA is TGTGCCAGCAGTGAAACCCCGGGCTACGAGCAGTACTTC. Translating it yields CASSETPGYEQYF.

CDR3 amino acids: CASSTPDRYYGYTF. The CDR3 nucleotides are TGTGCCAGTAGTACCCCCGACAGATACTATGGCTACACCTTC. This chain uses TRBV19 with TRBJ1-2, with D possibly TRBD1 on 5 matching bases. The CDR3 sequence is 14 residues long. Trimming stripped 4 bases from V and 3 bases from J, with 12 bases between. Germline CDR1 reads LNHDA; CDR2 reads SQIVND (reference sequence).

The rearrangement links TRBV4-2 to TRBJ2-1; 10 positions match TRBD1. J gave up 8 bases and V 1 base, and 5 bases lay outside the gene matches. The germline gives CDR1 LGHNA, CDR2 YNFKEQ. This CDR3 has 15 residues. This chain's CDR3 is CASSQGQGAIYEQFF. CDR3 bases: TGTGCCAGCAGCCAAGGACAGGGGGCAATTTATGAGCAGTTCTTC.

The V and J genes are TRBV15 and TRBJ2-7; no firm D call. Germline CDR1 reads LNHNV; CDR2 reads YYDKDF (reference sequence). Trimming removed 5 bases from V and 2 bases from J, with 7 bases in between. This CDR3 comprises 12 residues. CDR3: CATSRDTYEQYF. As DNA, the CDR3 is TGTGCCACCAGCCGCGATACCTACGAGCAGTACTTC.

The chain joins TRBV6-1 to TRBJ2-5; the match to TRBD2 covers 12 bases. V was clipped by 3 bases and J by 2 bases; unmatched bases: 1. The CDR3 extends over 15 amino acids. Germline CDR1 reads MNHNS; CDR2 reads SASEGT. The CDR3 coding sequence is TGTGCCAGCAGTGAGCTAGCGGGGGGGCAAGAGACCCAGTACTTC. Its translation: CASSELAGGQETQYF.

The J gene is TRBJ2-2, the V gene TRBV30, with D hard to call. V was pared by 1 base and J by 11 bases, with 8 bases between. CDR3 size: 11 residues. Germline CDR1 is GTSNPN and CDR2 is SVGIG (reference sequence). CDR3 sequence: CAWSEPTELFF. The CDR3 coding sequence is TGTGCCTGGAGTGAGCCAACTGAGCTGTTTTTT.

This clone was observed a handful of times. V usage is TRBV28 and J usage is TRBJ1-2; the match to TRBD1 covers 7 bases. The CDR3 loop spans 11 amino acids. Germline V gene data show CDR1 as MDHEN and CDR2 as SYDVKM. CDR3 coding DNA: TGTGCTGTTGGACAGGCACACGGCTACACCTTC. This gives the protein CAVGQAHGYTF.

The V call is TRBV27, the J call TRBJ2-1; TRBD2 matches 7 bases. Germline V CDR1 and CDR2: MNHEY, SMNVEV (reference sequence). The CDR3 has 14 residues. The V and J ends lost 7 bases and 4 bases, in that order; junction bases with no gene match: 7. The CDR3 DNA reads as TGTGCCAGCACCATCGGGGGGACTTACAATGAGCAGTTCTTC. Translating gives CASTIGGTYNEQFF.

The gene calls are TRBV27 and TRBJ1-1, with D uncertain. Trimming left V 5 bases short and J 4 bases short, with 20 bases between. In germline, CDR1 is MNHEY, CDR2 SMNVEV (reference sequence). CDR3 length: 16 residues. CDR3: CASSPYMGMPSTEAFF. CDR3 nucleotides: TGTGCCAGCAGTCCCTATATGGGGATGCCGAGCACTGAAGCTTTCTTT.

This rearrangement joins TRBV20-1 to TRBJ2-7, with D uncertain. The CDR3 is 11 amino acids. V was cut by 3 bases and J by 3 bases, with 6 bases left in between. Germline V gene data show CDR1 as DFQATT and CDR2 as SNEGSKA (reference sequence). The CDR3 region is CSARNDYEQYF. The CDR3, as DNA: TGCAGTGCTAGGAACGACTACGAGCAGTACTTC.

This rearrangement joins TRBV2 to TRBJ2-7, with D possibly being TRBD2 (7 bases). The ends were cut back, 2 bases at V and 5 bases at J, with 13 bases in the middle. Germline-derived CDR1 and CDR2 are SNHLY and FYNNEI. This CDR3 region has 14 residues. In DNA, the CDR3 is TGTGCCAGCAGTGAAACGCGGGGGCAGAACGAGCAGTACTTC. It specifies CASSETRGQNEQYF.

This chain joins TRBV7-7 and TRBJ2-2; the D gene is possibly TRBD2 (5 bases). From germline, CDR1 is SSHAT and CDR2 FNYEAQ (reference sequence). V was trimmed by 0 bases and J by 2 bases, leaving 7 bases between them. The CDR3 length is 15 residues. The CDR3 here is CASSLADLNTGELFF. The CDR3 coding sequence is TGTGCCAGCAGCTTAGCGGACTTAAACACCGGGGAGCTGTTTTTT. The whole variable domain, remainder taken from reference TRBV7-7 and TRBJ2-2, is GAGVSQSPRYKVTKRGQDVTLRCDPISSHATLYWYQQALGQGPEFLTYFNYEAQPDKSGLPSDRFSAERPEGSISTLTIQRTEQRDSAMYRCASSLADLNTGELFFGEGSRLTVL.

Note on this clone: Compared with germline, one end of the junction differs, possibly owing to a read error. The chain couples TRBV13 to TRBJ1-4, with D unclear. This CDR3 is built from 18 residues. CDR1 is PRHDT and CDR2 is FYEKMQ in the germline V gene (reference sequence). The CDR3 protein is CASSSGILQLTPNEKLFF. The CDR3 DNA reads as TGTGCCAGCAGCTCCGGTATCTTACAGTTAACCCCTAACGAAAAACTGTTTTTT.

This chain links TRBV18 with TRBJ1-2, with 12 nucleotides matching TRBD1. Germline V gene data show CDR1 as KGHSH and CDR2 as LQKENI. V lost 0 bases, J lost 7 bases, and 3 bases stayed unmatched. This CDR3 spans 15 amino acids. Here the CDR3 reads CASSPPGQGAGGYTF. Here the CDR3 DNA reads TGTGCCAGCTCACCACCGGGACAGGGGGCTGGTGGCTACACCTTC.